The clone carrying this TCR beta chain was detected ten times or more. CDR3 length equals 13 residues. The V gene's germline CDR1 is MNHNS and CDR2 SASEGT. The V and J ends lost 6 bases and 3 bases respectively, with 12 bases between them. Amplified TCR beta CDR3 regions derived from RNA transcripts. The TCR CDR3 was amplified in a first-round RT-PCR using the HTBI primer set. TCRdb ran MiXCR on the multiplex PCR reads and lists one entry per CDR3 protein. This sample yields fewer than 650,000 distinct CDR3 sequences, of which around 15% are seen a single time; 14% belongs to the top ten. This record belongs to a study of T cells in Graves' hyperthyroidism and ophthalmopathy.

The specimen sequenced was blood. This clonotype was sampled from a woman in her thirties or forties with Graves' hyperthyroidism. This sequence joins TRBV6-1 and TRBJ2-7; D remains ambiguous. The CDR3 bases are TGTGCCAGCAGGACCACGGCCCTCTACGAGCAGTACTTC. This sequence encodes CASRTTALYEQYF.